Given below is one TCR beta chain in context. Trimming stripped 2 bases from V and 3 bases from J, with 10 bases between. The CDR3 runs 14 residues. Germline V gene lookup returns CDR1 MNHNS and CDR2 SASEGT. The data are from a study of T cell responses to AZD1222 COVID-19 vaccine. Assay used: immunoSEQ multiplex PCR; TCRdb lists only in-frame clones, some missing. The sample consists of roughly 110,000 clones, about 93% of them appearing once. The clonotype was recovered from an adult who received the AZD1222 COVID-19 vaccine. The source material was peripheral blood, sampled 28 days after the second AZD1222 dose. V usage is TRBV6-1 and J usage is TRBJ1-2, with D tentatively TRBD1 (6 bases). In nucleotides, the CDR3 is TGTGCCAGCAGTGAACGGTGGACAGACTATGGCTACACCTTC. This sequence encodes CASSERWTDYGYTF.